This T cell receptor (beta chain) was recorded in a study of neurological immune-mediated disorders. Trimming took 0 bases from V and 3 from J, leaving 14 bases between them. Germline CDR1 DFQATT, CDR2 SNEGSKA (reference sequence). The CDR3 length is 15 residues. The table lists this clonotype with many counts. The target antigen is unknown. Each CDR3 protein gets one entry after TCRdb re-called the 5' RACE reads with MiXCR. Of about 62,000 distinct CDR3 sequences in the sample, roughly 3.5% are singletons; the top ten hold under 2.5%. Study-wide findings and caveats: Expanded clones shared no CDR3 amino acid sequences across subjects, suggesting private repertoires in all groups.

This chain connects TRBV20-1 to TRBJ1-1; a weak D match, TRBD1 (5 bases). This receptor was obtained from a woman aged 50 to 60 with multiple sclerosis. The specimen sequenced was PBMCs. CDR3 sequence: CSARDLGGGDTEAFF. The CDR3 DNA reads TGCAGTGCTAGAGACCTAGGTGGGGGGGACACTGAAGCTTTCTTT.